The sequence of this T cell receptor beta chain was determined in a study of shared clonotypes between healthy human individuals. CDR3 length: 17 amino acids. V lost 4 bases and J 4 bases, leaving 24 bases between the germline ends. Produced via immunoSEQ multiplex PCR; TCRdb's table is partial and in-frame only. The table records more than 2,000,000 clones, over 85% of them present only once. The specimen sequenced was naive CD4+ T cells sorted from blood. The subset is: CD45RA+ positively selected. This clonotype was sampled from a man aged 18 to 29 in good health. J is TRBJ2-7 and V is TRBV5-3; D possibly matches TRBD1 or TRBD2 (6 bases each). TRBV5-3 is known as an ORF, though its function is uncertain. The CDR3 sequence is CARSLHRGPGASYEQYF. DNA for the CDR3: TGTGCCAGAAGCCTACATCGGGGGCCAGGGGCCTCATACGAGCAGTACTTC.